Below are 30 T cell receptor beta chains sequenced from a single sample in a study of blood T cell repertoires in COVID-19. The protocol was immunoSEQ multiplex PCR, while the TCRdb copy is restricted to in-frame clones and leaves out a portion. The sample yields about 98,000 clones, roughly 87% seen once. Source material: peripheral blood. The receptors derive from a man between 65 and 85 years old with acute or convalescent COVID-19.

The chain employs TRBV5-4 and TRBJ2-1, with 9 bases identical to TRBD2. Germline CDR1 reads SGHNT; CDR2 reads YYREEE (reference sequence). V lost 0 bases to trimming and J lost 5 bases; unmatched junction nucleotides: 6. The CDR3 consists of 16 residues. The CDR3 DNA sequence: TGTGCCAGCAGCTTGGGGGGGCTAGCGGGGAACAATGAGCAGTTCTTC. As protein: CASSLGGLAGNNEQFF.

The chain carries TRBV15 and TRBJ2-2; maybe TRBD1 (5 bases). The CDR3 runs to 16 residues. V was shortened by 0 bases and J by 2 bases, with 10 bases between the two germline ends. The germline CDR1 and CDR2 sequences are LNHNV and YYDKDF (reference sequence). The CDR3 sequence: CATSRDGAVNTGELFF. Written as DNA, the CDR3 is TGTGCCACCAGCAGAGATGGGGCAGTAAACACCGGGGAGCTGTTTTTT.

The CDR3 DNA sequence: TGTGCCAGCAGTTACGTCGGGGCTAACTATGGCTACACCTTC. This encodes CASSYVGANYGYTF. The chain uses TRBV6-2 or TRBV6-3 and TRBJ1-2; D not certain. V dropped 2 bases and J dropped 0 bases, with 7 bases sitting between them. Germline assignment: CDR1 MNHEY and CDR2 SVGEGT. This CDR3 comprises 14 residues.

The gene calls are TRBV6-5 and TRBJ1-3, with a possible D match to TRBD1 (6 bases). Germline CDR1 is MNHEY and CDR2 is SVGAGI. V was shortened by 10 bases and J by 1 base, with 17 bases between the two germline ends. The CDR3 has 15 amino acids. CDR3 in amino acids: CATRQGSSSGNTIYF. The CDR3 nucleotides are TGTGCCACCCGCCAGGGGTCATCATCTGGAAACACCATATATTTT.

The chain links TRBV23-1 to TRBJ2-3; 9 nucleotides agree with TRBD2. TRBV23-1 is placed among ORFs of uncertain function. The J segment lost 1 base and the V segment lost 1 base, leaving 6 bases of the junction unmatched. The CDR3 runs 17 residues. CDR3 DNA sequence: TGCGCCAGCAGTCAATGCGGGGGGGCTGGCGGCACAGATACGCAGTATTTT. Amino acids: CASSQCGGAGGTDTQYF.

This clone came up once. Written as DNA, the CDR3 is TGTGCCAGCACGATTTCGGACACATTCACAGATACGCAGTATTTT. This encodes CASTISDTFTDTQYF. The rearrangement uses TRBV6-5 and TRBJ2-3; TRBD1 is a possible D gene (5 bases). The CDR3 contains 15 residues. The V end was cut by 7 bases, the J end by 2 bases, with 16 bases between. Germline CDR1 and CDR2: MNHEY and SVGAGI.

The chain combines TRBV6-5 with TRBJ2-5; the D gene is possibly TRBD2 (6 bases). There are 15 residues in the CDR3. Per germline, CDR1 MNHEY and CDR2 SVGAGI. Trimming removed 0 bases from V and 5 bases from J, with 13 bases in between. As DNA, the CDR3 is TGTGCCAGCAGTTACTCTATAACTAGCTCGGAGACCCAGTACTTC. The encoded protein is CASSYSITSSETQYF.

The chain joins TRBV11-2 to TRBJ2-2, with TRBD1 identical over 11 bases. After removal of 5 bases from V and 2 bases from J, the junction contained 10 bases not matched to a gene. This CDR3 is built from 18 residues. The V gene's germline CDR1 is SGHAT and CDR2 FQNNGV. CDR3 sequence (DNA): TGTGCCAGCAGCAAGCGGCGGACAGGGGGCCTTAACACCGGGGAGCTGTTTTTT. Residues: CASSKRRTGGLNTGELFF.

V and J are TRBV3-1 (or the pseudogene TRBV3-2) and TRBJ1-3, with 8 bases identical to TRBD1. Germline V lookup: CDR1 LGHDT, CDR2 YNNKEL (reference sequence). The trim removed 10 bases at V and 2 bases at J, leaving 4 bases unmatched. The CDR3 totals 13 residues. The CDR3 sequence: CATGQGTGNTIYF. Written as DNA, the CDR3 is TGTGCCACCGGACAGGGAACTGGAAACACCATATATTTT.

The chain is built from TRBV5-1 and TRBJ1-2, with TRBD1 matching over 9 bases. The CDR3 covers 16 residues. V trimming: 4 bases; J trimming: 8 bases; junction bases outside the gene matches: 15. The germline gives CDR1 SGHRS, CDR2 YFSETQ. The CDR3 DNA sequence: TGCGCCAGCAGCCCCACTCCGGGACAGGGATTTGAGGGCTACACCTTC. Translation: CASSPTPGQGFEGYTF.

Written as DNA, the CDR3 is TGCGCCAGCAGCCAAGCCGGGGAAGGGAGCATCTCTGGAAACACCATATATTTT. Translated: CASSQAGEGSISGNTIYF. The V gene is TRBV4-1, the J gene TRBJ1-3; D remains unclear. The CDR3 is 18 residues long. CDR1 is MGHRA and CDR2 is YSYEKL in the germline V gene. With 1 base removed from V and 0 bases from J, the gap between germline ends came to 16 bases.

This chain connects TRBV23-1 to TRBJ1-1, with 7 bases fitting TRBD1. TRBV23-1 is placed among ORFs of uncertain function. After removal of 8 bases from V and 0 bases from J, the junction contained 9 bases not matched to a gene. This CDR3 comprises 15 residues. The CDR3 region has the DNA TGCGCCAGCGACAGGGCTGGAAGGATGAACACTGAAGCTTTCTTT. Its protein product is CASDRAGRMNTEAFF.

In DNA, the CDR3 is TGTGCCAGCAGCCAAGATCGGTCCCAGCCCCAGCATTTT. Its protein is CASSQDRSQPQHF. The V call is TRBV14, the J call TRBJ1-5, with unresolved D. Germline V lookup: CDR1 SGHDN, CDR2 FVKESK. V lost 0 bases to trimming and J lost 7 bases, with 7 bases between them. The CDR3 covers 13 residues.

V usage is TRBV7-9 and J usage is TRBJ2-5; D is unclear. This CDR3 region has 14 residues. V shed 0 bases and J shed 5 bases, with 10 bases lying between them. Germline CDR1 and CDR2: SEHNR and FQNEAQ (reference sequence). CDR3 in amino acids: CASSLASDGETQYF. The DNA for the CDR3 is TGTGCCAGCAGCTTAGCCTCAGACGGGGAGACCCAGTACTTC.

This chain joins TRBV7-2 and TRBJ2-3; 11 bases line up with TRBD2. Germline lookup yields CDR1 SGHTA and CDR2 FQGNSA. V shed 1 base and J 6 bases; nucleotides not matched to a gene: 3. The CDR3 consists of 15 residues. CDR3 sequence (DNA): TGTGCCAGCAGCTTAGATGCTAGCGGGGGGGATACGCAGTATTTT. It encodes CASSLDASGGDTQYF.

In the case of this clone: An end of the junction differs from the germline gene, which may be a read error. The chain joins TRBV28 to TRBJ1-2, with 10 positions matching TRBD1. In germline, CDR1 is MDHEN, CDR2 SYDVKM. The CDR3 has 14 residues. CDR3 sequence reads: CASSLGGTGAELDF. In DNA form, the CDR3 reads TGTGCCAGCAGTTTAGGGGGGACAGGGGCGGAATTAGACTTC.

This clone showed up just once. The chain uses TRBV15 and TRBJ1-5, with D perhaps matching TRBD1 (5 bases). Germline V lookup: CDR1 LNHNV, CDR2 YYDKDF (reference sequence). With 4 bases removed from V and 0 bases from J, the gap between germline ends came to 10 bases. The CDR3 is 15 amino acids. CDR3 sequence (DNA): TGTGCCACCAGCACCCCCAGGGATAGCAATCAGCCCCAGCATTTT. Translating gives CATSTPRDSNQPQHF. Full variable domain (rest looked up from reference TRBV15 and TRBJ1-5): DAMVIQNPRYQVTQFGKPVTLSCSQTLNHNVMYWYQQKSSQAPKLLFHYYDKDFNNEADTPDNFQSRRPNTSFCFLDIRSPGLGDTAMYLCATSTPRDSNQPQHFGDGTRLSIL.

This clone has a single count. The genes are TRBV5-1 and TRBJ1-4; maybe TRBD1 (6 bases). Germline V gives CDR1 SGHRS, CDR2 YFSETQ. The CDR3 has 16 residues. Trimming took off 4 bases at V and 3 bases at J, with 16 bases between the two ends. CDR3 DNA sequence: TGCGCCAGCAGCCTATCAGGGGTTGTAGCTAATGAAAAACTGTTTTTT. Protein sequence: CASSLSGVVANEKLFF.

This chain uses TRBV5-5 with TRBJ1-4; the D gene is possibly TRBD1 (5 bases). Trimming cost V 4 bases and J 6 bases, with 13 bases left between them. This CDR3 comprises 14 residues. CDR1 and CDR2 (germline): SGHKS, YYEKEE (reference sequence). DNA for the CDR3: TGTGCCAGCAGCCTGCTAGGGGCGGATGAAAAACTGTTTTTT. Its protein product is CASSLLGADEKLFF.

The chain employs TRBV28 and TRBJ1-2, with 7 bases that match TRBD1. The length of the CDR3 is 13 residues. V lost 4 bases to trimming and J lost 4 bases; unmatched junction nucleotides: 3. Germline CDR1 is MDHEN and CDR2 is SYDVKM. The CDR3 reads CASSSGTAYGYTF. CDR3 bases: TGTGCCAGCAGTTCCGGGACAGCCTATGGCTACACCTTC.

The J gene is TRBJ2-1, the V gene TRBV11-1, with D unresolved. The ends were cut back, 3 bases at V and 6 bases at J, with 6 bases in the middle. Germline-derived CDR1 and CDR2 are SGHAT and FQDESV (reference sequence). This CDR3 contains 12 residues. This CDR3 is CASSFSINEQFF. The DNA of the CDR3 is TGTGCCAGCAGCTTTTCCATCAATGAGCAGTTCTTC.

The chain recombines TRBV6-5 with TRBJ2-7; maybe TRBD2 (5 bases). V was cut by 6 bases and J by 0 bases, with 12 bases left in between. The CDR3 extends over 14 amino acids. The germline V gene encodes CDR1 MNHEY and CDR2 SVGAGI. The CDR3 DNA reads as TGTGCCAGCAGCTTGGACTGGAGCTCCTACGAGCAGTACTTC. This codes for CASSLDWSSYEQYF.

CDR3 region: CASRGTGTDHSGANVLTF. As DNA, the CDR3 is TGTGCCAGCAGGGGGACCGGGACAGACCACTCTGGGGCCAACGTCCTGACTTTC. V usage is TRBV7-9 and J usage is TRBJ2-6; 7 bases are shared with TRBD1. The germline CDR1 and CDR2 sequences are SEHNR and FQNEAQ (reference sequence). The ends lost 6 bases at V and 0 bases at J; junction bases unmatched: 11. This CDR3 is built from 18 residues.

This sequence joins TRBV28 and TRBJ2-1; 9 nucleotides agree with TRBD1. J was trimmed by 9 bases and V by 5 bases; bases with no gene match: 5. The CDR3 extends over 13 amino acids. Per germline, CDR1 MDHEN and CDR2 SYDVKM. CDR3 in amino acids: CASSPQGAGEQFF. The CDR3 DNA follows: TGTGCCAGCAGTCCACAGGGGGCGGGTGAGCAGTTCTTC.

The V call is TRBV5-6, the J call TRBJ1-2; 8 positions agree with TRBD1. The junction had 9 bases not matched to a gene; V was cut back by 5 bases and J by 9 bases. CDR3 size: 13 residues. The germline V gene has CDR1 SGHDT and CDR2 YYEEEE. DNA of the CDR3: TGTGCCAGCAGTCAGGACAGGGATAATCGCTACACCTTC. Protein product: CASSQDRDNRYTF.

The V and J genes are TRBV7-2 and TRBJ1-5, with TRBD1 matching over 7 bases. This CDR3 comprises 16 residues. Germline values: CDR1 SGHTA, CDR2 FQGNSA. V gave up 0 bases and J gave up 4 bases; unmatched junction bases: 6. CDR3 protein: CASSLAGQVLNQPQHF. DNA for the CDR3: TGTGCCAGCAGCTTAGCAGGACAGGTTCTAAATCAGCCCCAGCATTTT. Full variable domain (remainder filled in from reference TRBV7-2 and TRBJ1-5): GAGVSQSPSNKVTEKGKDVELRCDPISGHTALYWYRQSLGQGLEFLIYFQGNSAPDKSGLPSDRFSAERTGGSVSTLTIQRTQQEDSAVYLCASSLAGQVLNQPQHFGDGTRLSIL.

This clone was recorded once. The V and J genes are TRBV27 and TRBJ1-2; 9 nucleotides line up with TRBD1. Trimming took 5 bases from V and 8 from J; bases not matched to a gene: 6. Germline-derived CDR1 and CDR2 are MNHEY and SMNVEV (reference sequence). This CDR3 has 13 amino acids. CDR3 sequence (DNA): TGTGCCAGCAGTCAACAGGGGGCAGGGGGCTACACCTTC. Translation gives CASSQQGAGGYTF.

The gene calls are TRBV21-1 and TRBJ1-6; the D segment call TRBD1 is taken from the table without a DNA check. TRBV21-1 is a listed pseudogene. This CDR3 is built from 14 residues. Here the CDR3 DNA reads TGTGCCAGCAGCAGGACAGGGTCGGATTCACCCCTCCACTTT. It codes for CASSRTGSDSPLHF.

J is TRBJ2-3 and V is TRBV5-1; possible D gene TRBD1, 5 bases. With 0 bases removed from V and 3 bases from J, the gap between germline ends came to 11 bases. Germline V gene lookup returns CDR1 SGHRS and CDR2 YFSETQ. The CDR3 loop spans 15 amino acids. The chain's CDR3 is CASSLGQIYTDTQYF. In DNA, the CDR3 is TGCGCCAGCAGCTTGGGACAGATCTATACAGATACGCAGTATTTT.

The chain employs TRBV28 and TRBJ1-2, with unresolved D. Trimming shortened V by 2 bases and J by 6 bases, and 7 bases separated the two germline ends. The germline V gene has CDR1 MDHEN and CDR2 SYDVKM. The length of the CDR3 is 12 residues. The CDR3 DNA is TGTGCCAGCAGTTTACAACAGCATGGCTACACCTTC. Residues: CASSLQQHGYTF.